This TCR beta chain is drawn from a study of cytomegalovirus exposure and HLA in healthy donors (TCRdb year 2017). Describing the broader study: An earlier analysis of several hundred of the donors reported about 290 Gb of sequence data and approximately 110 million unique TCR beta sequences from 150 million to 200 million T cells. About 320 gigabases of sequencing data and tens of millions of unique TCR sequences were included in an early release covering several hundred HLA-typed donors. Of the 300 to 500 genotyped donors, 70% to 90% were placed in the genetic ancestry cluster associated with self-reported Caucasian donors. The aim of the study was to test whether cataloging public T cell receptors could identify signatures of past pathogen exposure. Using immunosequencing, the study profiled T cell repertoires from 550 to 750 subjects and related those repertoires to cytomegalovirus serostatus. A separate validation cohort of roughly 130 different subjects was used in addition to the roughly 670-subject first cohort. To predict cytomegalovirus infection status, the study brought together high-throughput TCR immunosequencing, statistical association of individual TCRs with disease status, and machine learning. A later analysis re-examined previously published TCR beta repertoires from just over 650 donors and added high-resolution HLA genotyping to investigate patterns of TCR occurrence. In the later analysis, no new phenotypic data were used to find candidate immune exposures; instead, reliance was placed on TCR beta sequences and their occurrence across donors. In an earlier analysis of 500 to 650 of the donors, high-throughput TCR beta sequencing was used to judge whether each TCR beta V gene segment behaved as functional or pseudogenic. Alongside the repertoire data, information on donor age, sex, ethnicity and CMV serostatus was compiled. A later genetic analysis used genome-wide SNP genotypes for about 60% of the roughly 670 donors, treating that subset as a discovery cohort. Every repertoire in the discovery cohort had been generated on one and the same sequencing platform. Class I and class II HLA loci were covered by the typing at four-digit resolution. The number of typed donors differed by locus: about 620-640 for A, B, C, DRB1 and DQB1; about 520 for DQA1; 606 for DPA1; and about 450 for DPB1. Roughly five DR-DQ haplotypes were handled as single units for association and clustering, since linkage in the cohort was strong. Among almost 400 genotyped donors of the cohort, an average of approximately 250,000 unique TCR beta nucleotide sequences were sequenced per donor, around 20% of them non-productive. The paper as a whole reports these results and caveats: The 87-base-pair reads could not distinguish some IMGT-functional V segments, including TRBV6-2 and TRBV6-3, so those segments were excluded. The presence/absence analyses assumed that sequencing depth was roughly uniform across donors, and that assumption may not be true. A group of highly shared sequence variants was considered likely to be a technical artifact of the sequencing pipeline. Because counts were too low, roughly 16 rarely observed V segments, including chromosome 9 orphons, were excluded from the earlier analysis of several hundred of the donors. According to a later analysis, most CMV-associated TCR beta chains appeared to be HLA-restricted, and the HLA associations seemed to be driven largely by CMV exposure. A later analysis associated about 18,000 TCR beta sequences with specific HLA alleles at a false discovery rate of 0.05. In both the original and validation cohorts, the classifier was reported to diagnose cytomegalovirus status with high specificity and sensitivity. A further reported finding was that TCR beta sequences accurately predicted the HLA-A and HLA-B alleles for most subjects in the first cohort. Compared with the approximately 710-donor mean, donors in an Asian-associated ancestry cluster had fewer N-insertions in productive TCRs, according to a later genetic analysis. A later analysis reported that several top co-occurrence clusters appeared linked to parvovirus B19, influenza, CMV and Epstein-Barr virus. When HLA alleles, especially DR and DQ, strongly co-occurred, attributing TCR associations to individual alleles was difficult. For the cohort, immune exposure information was limited to CMV serostatus. Most TCR sequences were observed very rarely across donors, whereas some public TCRs were present in many individuals. A total of 150 to 200 TCR beta chains were listed by the study as associated with cytomegalovirus. V-gene and J-gene trimming of TCR beta chains was associated with a missense DCLRE1C variant in a later genetic analysis, and the association was replicated in an independent cohort. The authors suggested that the approach could potentially be extended to other disease states and immunological phenotypes. In an earlier analysis of roughly 500 of the donors, most TCR beta V segments appeared in productive rearrangements about 90% or about 30% of the time, broadly matching IMGT annotations. A later analysis found that HLA-associated TCR beta chains were more clonally expanded and had lower generation probabilities than equally common non-associated chains. A later analysis found that TCR association rates varied across HLA loci, with DRB1 alleles showing the most associated TCRs and HLA-C alleles the fewest. The cohort was sequenced for TCR beta chains only, and without alpha or paired-chain data the features that could be detected were limited. A few of the identified cytomegalovirus-associated TCR beta chains were confirmed in vitro to be specific for cytomegalovirus antigens. Because HLA typing was unavailable for some donors at each locus, only the typed subset was used in association tests. Correlated functional status among segregating V segments might be attributable to linkage disequilibrium, but an unknown experimental factor could not be ruled out.

According to the germline V gene, CDR1 reads SGHVS and CDR2 reads FQNEAQ. Deletion took 10 bases off V and 6 bases off J, with a span of 21 bases between the germline ends. Measured from the cysteine to the phenylalanine, the CDR3 is 14 residues long. The entry retains the CDR3 DNA only, 42 bases that are in frame from base 1. The library was built by means of the immunoSEQ multiplex PCR assay. The multiplex PCR relied on a mix of 60 forward primers for TCR Vbeta segments and 13 reverse primers for TCR Jbeta segments. The CDR3 region of rearranged TCR beta genes was amplified from genomic DNA by a multiplex PCR assay. The amplified TCR beta libraries were sequenced on the Illumina HiSeq System as 87-base-pair reads. The study's processing was this. A later analysis counted approximately 74 million unique TCR beta chains across the 550 to 800 repertoires, and 10 million to 11 million of these chains were shared by at least two donors. A nearest-neighbor algorithm error-corrected the raw reads and collapsed the reads into unique sequences, merging closely related sequences to remove PCR and sequencing errors. V, D and J gene segments were assigned by aligning CDR3 sequences to IMGT reference sequences. Each retained sequence needed at least a six-nucleotide match to both a V gene segment and a J gene segment. Rearrangements were classified as productive when the CDR3 lacked stop codons and remained in frame with V and J, and all other rearrangements were classified as non-productive. CDR3 was defined according to IMGT convention as the region running from the second conserved V-encoded cysteine to the conserved J-encoded phenylalanine. The earlier analysis of roughly 590 of the donors excluded sequences that lacked an unambiguous match to a single V gene segment. An earlier analysis of about 590 of the donors classified V segments as functional when productive rearrangements were above 56.7% and as segregating when the standard deviation between donors was above 5%. A statistical classification framework was built to diagnose cytomegalovirus status from the catalog of TCR beta chain sequences. A later analysis assigned V and J genes by comparing TCR nucleotide sequences with IMGT/GENE-DB human TR gene sequences. A later analysis assigned CDR3 sequences and most-parsimonious VDJ recombination scenarios with the TCRdist pipeline. A later analysis defined each TCR beta chain by its CDR3 amino acid sequence plus V-gene family, and excluded reads lacking a unique V-gene family. As a way to deal with suspected cross-contamination and a sequencing artifact, a later analysis dropped under 600 nucleotide sequences that were highly shared and had low generation probability. In a later analysis, a clonal expansion index was calculated for each public chain from normalized within-repertoire ranks of inferred template counts. In a later analysis, generation probabilities were computed with a VDJ recombination model fitted to out-of-frame rearrangements, and the resulting probabilities were checked against IGoR. Hypergeometric tests were used in a later analysis to score TCR-TCR, TCR-HLA and TCR-CMV co-occurrence, with a repertoire-size bias correction applied to the TCR pairs. To estimate false discovery rates, a later analysis permuted the HLA or CMV assignments 20 times. In a later analysis, co-occurring TCRs were grouped using DBSCAN, and TCRdist sequence similarity was added for clustering within HLA-allele-positive subsets. Repertoires with fewer than 30,000 or more than 120,000 public chains, plus five repertoires with anomalous nucleotide sharing, were excluded from co-occurrence clustering. TCRdb stores this immuneACCESS table with in-frame sequences only. Part of the clones is absent; in the studies checked, under half of the shortfall reflects unresolved V genes, and no reason is known for the rest. Clone size and V and J calls were adopted from that table, with D and trimming inferred from the DNA. The sample table shows 200,000 to 250,000 clones, and 55% to 75% are seen once. 2% to 3% of the sample comes from the top ten.

About this clone itself: This receptor's antigen is unknown. Within one base of it there is no much larger clone, and no base qualities were kept.

In total, 666 healthy bone marrow donors made up the cohort. All cohort members were sampled while nominally healthy, although unrecorded immune exposures were likely present. The donor tested CMV seropositive and was one of the 289 seropositive cohort members. A peripheral blood sample was provided by each donor, and peripheral blood mononuclear cells were used for TCR beta sequencing. Genomic DNA was extracted from the blood cell samples with the Qiagen DNeasy Blood Extraction Kit. The sequence links TRBV7-8 to TRBJ1-2; D gene: possibly TRBD1, on 6 matching bases. The source is a man in his forties or fifties in good health and CMV-seropositive. The specimen was PBMCs. In nucleotides, the sequence is TGTGCCACCCAACGGACAGTCGAAGGGGATGGCTACACCTTC. Its coded protein is CATQRTVEGDGYTF. Joined to the reference TRBV7-8 and TRBJ1-2 proteins, this CDR3 gives the full variable domain: GAGVSQSPRYKVAKRGQDVALRCDPISGHVSLFWYQQALGQGPEFLTYFQNEAQLDKSGLPSDRFFAERPEGSVSTLKIQRTQQEDSAVYLCATQRTVEGDGYTFGSGTRLTVV.